This T cell receptor (beta chain) appears in the sequencing data of a study of blood T cell repertoires in COVID-19. About the study: Donors in the United States, Italy and Spain gave samples during acute or convalescent COVID-19.

Comments on this clone: A read error may account for a junction end that differs from germline.

Sequenced by immunoSEQ multiplex PCR; TCRdb stores in-frame clones only, minus some. The sample carries under 200,000 clones, about 85% recorded once. This CDR3 region has 16 residues. Germline V CDR1 and CDR2: SGHRS, YFSETQ. The sequenced sample consisted of peripheral blood. The chain employs TRBV5-1 and TRBJ2-7; maybe TRBD2 (6 bases). The sequence derives from a woman aged 70-85 years with COVID-19, enrolled during active disease. The CDR3: CASSPLRQGLSHEQYF. The CDR3 coding sequence is TGCGCCAGCAGCCCCCTTAGGCAGGGACTCTCCCACGAGCAGTACTTC.